These 5 T cell receptor beta chains were sequenced from one sample in a study of control samples from healthy donors and cancer patients. Profiling relied on immunoSEQ multiplex PCR, and the TCRdb table lists in-frame clones only, not all of them. The top ten clones hold approximately 1.5% of a sample with roughly 86,000 clones, over 85% of them seen once. The sequenced material came from blood. The receptors derive from a woman aged 25 to 39 in good health.

The chain combines TRBV28 with TRBJ2-5; TRBD1 aligns across 7 bases. Trimming removed 3 bases from V and 3 bases from J; junction bases left unmatched: 13. This CDR3 has 17 amino acids. Germline CDR1 MDHEN, CDR2 SYDVKM. The CDR3 coding sequence is TGTGCCAGCAGTTTTTGGCCCGGGACAGCTAACGAAGAGACCCAGTACTTC. It specifies CASSFWPGTANEETQYF.

This chain uses TRBV7-2 with TRBJ1-1; no reliable D call. The CDR3 sequence is 14 residues long. With 1 base removed from V and 8 bases from J, the gap between germline ends came to 14 bases. Germline V lookup: CDR1 SGHTA, CDR2 FQGNSA. The CDR3 nucleotides read TGTGCCAGCAGCTTAGGTTTTTTGGGTTTCGAAGCTTTCTTT. Protein product: CASSLGFLGFEAFF.

V is TRBV27 and J is TRBJ2-7, with a tentative D call TRBD1 (6 bases). CDR3 size: 14 residues. V lost 8 bases and J lost 1, with 15 bases in between. From germline, CDR1 is MNHEY and CDR2 SMNVEV (reference sequence). The CDR3 bases are TGTGCCAGCCGATGGGACATGCGATCCTACGAGCAGTACTTC. This translates into CASRWDMRSYEQYF.

The CDR3 protein is CASSLGGSSSGANVLTF. Here the CDR3 DNA reads TGTGCCAGCAGCTTAGGGGGCTCTAGCTCTGGGGCCAACGTCCTGACTTTC. The V call is TRBV7-9, the J call TRBJ2-6; maybe TRBD1 (5 bases). This CDR3 has 17 amino acids. Germline CDR1 SEHNR, CDR2 FQNEAQ (reference sequence). V lost 1 base, J lost 0 bases, and 10 bases lay in between.

This clone was recorded a few times. The rearrangement uses TRBV7-9 and TRBJ2-1; TRBD2 matches 10 bases. The trim removed 5 bases at V and 6 bases at J, leaving 4 bases unmatched. This CDR3 has 14 residues. Germline loops: CDR1 SEHNR, CDR2 FQNEAQ (reference sequence). CDR3 sequence reads: CASSGSSGGNEQFF. Written as DNA, the CDR3 is TGTGCCAGCAGCGGGTCTAGCGGGGGCAATGAGCAGTTCTTC.